The sequence of this T cell receptor (beta chain) was determined in a study of CD8 T cells in ankylosing spondylitis. Study-wide points: Ankylosing spondylitis blood seemed to carry a telltale TCR beta motif made of roughly eight highly homologous variants. CD8+ by phenotype, disease-linked clones were relatively rare in peripheral blood. Reactive arthritis synovial fluid and blood previously showed some of these motif variants. Matched ankylosing spondylitis synovial fluid reportedly contained a significantly enriched population of disease-linked clones.

In this sample, this clonotype turned up a few times. As yet, its antigen is unknown. Germline CDR1 reads SNHLY; CDR2 reads FYNNEI. The CDR3 is 17 amino acids. The germline V and J ends were trimmed by 1 base and 0 bases, with 10 bases remaining between them. As the method for making TCR beta libraries, quantitative 5'-RACE with molecular barcodes was used. One entry per CDR3 protein results from TCRdb running MiXCR on the 5' RACE reads. The table includes roughly 450,000 distinct CDR3 sequences, around 26% detected once. This sequence joins TRBV2 and TRBJ2-6; TRBD1 is a possible D gene (5 bases). The clonotype was recovered from a male donor with ankylosing spondylitis. The sequenced sample consisted of blood, either unsorted or a sorted T cell fraction (not recorded which). The CDR3 sequence is CASSEDRRSSGANVLTF. Written as DNA, the CDR3 is TGTGCCAGCAGTGAAGACAGGCGGAGCTCTGGGGCCAACGTCCTGACTTTC.